This T cell receptor beta chain comes out of a study of T cell responses to AZD1222 COVID-19 vaccine. Some clones are missing from TCRdb's copy, which holds only in-frame ones; the method was immunoSEQ multiplex PCR. Of roughly 130,000 clones in the sample, approximately 88% were seen once. Study conclusions and caveats: Clonal diversity was possibly underestimated, and the donors were mostly white British, with more females. Among those given AZD1222, only six or seven were seropositive at baseline.

Note on this clone: Antigen unknown.

Looked up from germline, CDR1 is SGHDT and CDR2 is YYEEEE. The CDR3 covers 15 residues. The trim removed 5 bases at V and 12 bases at J, leaving 13 bases unmatched. The receptor was isolated from an adult in good health. The sample here was peripheral blood, taken on day 0 of MenACWY control vaccination. V usage is TRBV5-6 and J usage is TRBJ1-6, with TRBD1 matching over 8 bases. The CDR3 coding sequence is TGTGCCAGCAGTCTATATCCGACAGGGGAAGAACCCCTCCACTTT. The encoded protein is CASSLYPTGEEPLHF. Filled out from reference TRBV5-6 and TRBJ1-6, the complete variable domain reads DAGVTQSPTHLIKTRGQQVTLRCSPKSGHDTVSWYQQALGQGPQFIFQYYEEEERQRGNFPDRFSGHQFPNYSSELNVNALLLGDSALYLCASSLYPTGEEPLHFGNGTRLTVT.